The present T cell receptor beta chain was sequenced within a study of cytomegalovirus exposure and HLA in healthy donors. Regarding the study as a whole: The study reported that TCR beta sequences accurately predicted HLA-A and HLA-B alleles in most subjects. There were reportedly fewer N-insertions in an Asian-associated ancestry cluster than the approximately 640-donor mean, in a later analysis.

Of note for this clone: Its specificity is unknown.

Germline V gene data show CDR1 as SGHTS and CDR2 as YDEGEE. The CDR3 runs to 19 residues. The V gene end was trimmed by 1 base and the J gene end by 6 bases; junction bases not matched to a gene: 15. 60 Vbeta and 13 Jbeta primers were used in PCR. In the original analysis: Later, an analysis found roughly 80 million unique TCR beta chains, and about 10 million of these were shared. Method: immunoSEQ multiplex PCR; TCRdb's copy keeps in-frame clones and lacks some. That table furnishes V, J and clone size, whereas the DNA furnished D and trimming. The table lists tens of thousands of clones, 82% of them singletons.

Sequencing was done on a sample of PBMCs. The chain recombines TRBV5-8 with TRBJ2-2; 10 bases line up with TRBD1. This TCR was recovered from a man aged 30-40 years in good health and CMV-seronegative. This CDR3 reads CASSLFRKLSDRGAGELFF. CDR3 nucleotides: TGTGCCAGCAGCTTGTTTCGAAAATTGTCGGACAGGGGGGCCGGGGAGCTGTTTTTT.